This T cell receptor beta chain was documented in a study of T cells in Graves' hyperthyroidism and ophthalmopathy (dated by TCRdb to between 2017 and 2020). Concerning the study at large: Peripheral blood was sampled at the time of initial diagnosis, prior to any treatment. TCR V-J signatures able to tell the groups apart were searched for in a discovery cohort of 95 to 100 patients, of whom 40 to 45 had Graves' ophthalmopathy and roughly 59 had stable Graves' hyperthyroidism. Prospective prediction of ophthalmopathy was tested in an independent validation cohort of fewer than 20 hyperthyroidism patients and roughly 16 patients who later progressed to ophthalmopathy. The 75 to 100 discovery patients were randomly split 7:3 into training and test sets. The study also compared thyroid tissue and blood T-cell repertoires from about six Graves' hyperthyroidism patients. Following sampling, methimazole starting at 30 mg daily was given to hyperthyroidism patients, and high-dose intravenous methylprednisolone was given to ophthalmopathy patients. According to the paper, TCR Vbeta CDR3 sequencing was carried out on 135 peripheral blood samples, which came from 40 to 45 ophthalmopathy, around 75 hyperthyroidism and around 17 progressor patients. General conclusions and limits of the study: In validation, the model predicted progression to ophthalmopathy with over 65% sensitivity and approximately 74% specificity, a median of approximately 6.7 months before onset. Most expanded thyroid clonotypes (frequency above 0.001) were also found in blood, which suggests that blood repertoires may mirror thyroid immune responses. A 13 V-J signature model separated ophthalmopathy from stable hyperthyroidism, with nearly 90% sensitivity and roughly 82% specificity in cross-validation and 80%/75% in testing. Sample size was not statistically predetermined, and blinding of investigators to group allocation was not performed.

As regards this clonotype: The target of this receptor is not known. The conserved phenylalanine or tryptophan is not found at the CDR3 terminus, so this likely reflects a read error.

For this chain, trimming is 3 bases at the V end and 0 bases at the J end, and the number of junction bases without a gene match is 7. Via the germline V gene (reference sequence), CDR1 is SEHNR and CDR2 FQNEAQ. The length of the CDR3 is 16 amino acids, counting both ends. Solely the CDR3 DNA is kept, with 48 bases framed from the first base. The TCR beta CDR3 regions were amplified from RNA transcripts. The TCR CDR3 was subjected to a first round of RT-PCR using the HTBI primer set and the Qiagen OneStep RT-PCR kit. Libraries were constructed in a second round of multiplex PCR, after which size selection and purification were carried out. Libraries were sequenced paired-end with 100 bp reads on an Illumina HiSeq2000. The source study handled its data this way. SOAPnuke was used to process the raw data, with reads discarded if the reads contained adapters or uncalled bases, had a mean Phred below 15, or lacked an exact constant-primer or identifier match. High-quality paired reads were merged using COPE v1.2.5, and each unique nucleotide sequence was defined as a clonotype. MiTCR v1.1 was used to align clonotypes to the IMGT TRBV, TRBD and TRBJ reference segments. The analysis included only V-J combinations with a frequency above 0.0001, which together covered around 99% of the repertoires. A TCS score was defined as the ratio of F50 (clonal expansion) to E x V (chaos), with BLOSUM62-based TCRdist applied between CDR3 peptides within each V-J. Welch's t-statistics and random forest reduced 514 V-J features to 10 to 15, which were used in a naive Bayes classifier (R e1071). TCRdb handled the public reads itself, with Q25 trimming in fastp and clone calling in MiXCR, and kept productive beta chains. Entries that share a CDR3 protein sequence are merged under the most common genes and DNA. None of the V and J calls come from the authors' own analysis; TCRdb made them. Present in this sample are roughly 170,000 distinct CDR3 sequences, approximately 15% of which were seen just once. The ten largest clones take up 25% to 30% of the sample.

A patient counted as having stable Graves' hyperthyroidism if no progression to ophthalmopathy occurred over 18 months of follow-up. Hyperthyroidism patients were newly diagnosed, with disease duration under 2 months, and aged 18 to 65 years. Exclusion was applied to patients with uncontrolled infections, other autoimmune diseases, pregnancy or lactation. Diagnoses relied on clinical symptoms, serum thyroxine and TRAb, thyroid ultrasound and orbital computed tomography. PBMCs were separated from 8 to 10 ml of fresh peripheral blood using Ficoll-Paque density gradient centrifugation. Total RNA was extracted with Trizol reagent, and quality was checked on an Agilent 2100 Bioanalyzer.

This TCR derives from a woman between 50 and 59 years old with Graves' hyperthyroidism. The sequence is built from TRBV7-9 and TRBJ1-1; the junction holds 7 bases that match TRBD1. The sample taken for sequencing was blood. The CDR3 protein: CASSFGTVLLNTEAFL. The nucleotides read TGTGCCAGCAGCTTTGGGACAGTCTTACTGAACACTGAAGCTTTCCTT.